The 28 T cell receptor beta chains given below trace back to one sample, sequenced in a study of cytomegalovirus exposure and HLA in healthy donors. Use of 60 Vbeta and 13 Jbeta primers characterized the PCR. The table came from immunoSEQ multiplex PCR; TCRdb's copy has only in-frame clones and leaves some out. Found here are 130,000 to 150,000 clones, approximately 82% of them singletons; the top ten hold around 9.7%. Sequencing was carried out using PBMCs. These receptor sequences come from a woman aged 60-70 years in good health and CMV-seropositive.

The chain combines TRBV19 with TRBJ2-2; 8 bases fit TRBD2. From germline, CDR1 is LNHDA and CDR2 SQIVND (reference sequence). This CDR3 contains 14 residues. J lost 7 bases, V lost 1 base, and 2 bases had no gene match. The DNA for the CDR3 is TGTGCCAGTAGTATAGTTAGCGGGAACGGGGAGCTGTTTTTT. It yields the protein CASSIVSGNGELFF. Complete variable domain (other parts from reference TRBV19 and TRBJ2-2): DGGITQSPKYLFRKEGQNVTLSCEQNLNHDAMYWYRQDPGQGLRLIYYSQIVNDFQKGDIAEGYSVSREKKESFPLTVTSAQKNPTAFYLCASSIVSGNGELFFGEGSRLTVL.

The V and J genes are TRBV5-1 and TRBJ2-1, with a weak D call TRBD2 (5 bases). The CDR3 extends over 12 amino acids. V was cut by 3 bases and J by 7 bases, with 8 bases left in between. CDR1 is SGHRS, CDR2 YFSETQ, per germline. The CDR3 loop reads CASSSGGNEQFF. In DNA, the CDR3 is TGCGCCAGCAGCTCCGGCGGGAATGAGCAGTTCTTC.

The genes are TRBV15 and TRBJ1-1; 12 bases line up with TRBD1. Germline CDR1 and CDR2: LNHNV and YYDKDF (reference sequence). The CDR3 extends over 19 amino acids. After removal of 1 base from V and 1 base from J, the junction contained 10 bases not matched to a gene. The CDR3 nucleotides are TGTGCCACCAGCAGAGGCCAGGGGACAGGGGGCTGGGCGAACACTGAAGCTTTCTTT. Its protein product is CATSRGQGTGGWANTEAFF.

The chain carries TRBV6-5 and TRBJ2-1; D call uncertain. Deletions cut 8 bases from V and 0 bases from J, with 5 bases between. This CDR3 comprises 12 residues. Germline assignment: CDR1 MNHEY and CDR2 SVGAGI. The CDR3 DNA reads as TGTGCCAGCCTGAGCTCCTACAATGAGCAGTTCTTC. Its translation is CASLSSYNEQFF.

This rearrangement joins TRBV29-1 to TRBJ2-3; 7 bases are shared with TRBD2. There are 14 residues in the CDR3. The V segment lost 1 base and the J segment 2 bases; nucleotides outside the gene matches: 3. Germline V gene data show CDR1 as SQVTM and CDR2 as ANQGSEA. The CDR3 spells CSVEGAGLTDTQYF. The CDR3 nucleotides read TGCAGCGTTGAAGGAGCGGGGCTCACAGATACGCAGTATTTT.

This clone is a singleton in its sample. CDR3 in amino acids: CASSYRGPSSYEQYF. The CDR3 DNA reads TGCGCCAGCAGCTACAGGGGGCCGAGCTCCTACGAGCAGTACTTC. J is TRBJ2-7 and V is TRBV5-1; 9 bases fit TRBD1. The CDR3 spans 15 residues. The J segment lost 0 bases and the V segment lost 3 bases, leaving 4 bases of the junction unmatched. CDR1 is SGHRS, CDR2 YFSETQ, per germline.

The rearrangement uses TRBV27 and TRBJ1-2; possibly TRBD1 for D (5 bases). The V gene's germline CDR1 is MNHEY and CDR2 SMNVEV (reference sequence). This CDR3 region has 13 residues. V was clipped by 5 bases and J by 7 bases, with 14 bases between them. The CDR3 coding sequence is TGTGCCAGCAGTCTCGGGGGATTGGGTGGCTACACCTTC. It yields the protein CASSLGGLGGYTF.

This sequence joins TRBV30 and TRBJ1-1; D not certain. The ends were cut back, 1 base at V and 1 base at J, with 7 bases in the middle. Germline CDR1 and CDR2: GTSNPN and SVGIG (reference sequence). This CDR3 region has 13 residues. Here the CDR3 DNA reads TGTGCCTGGAGTGACAATGGGAACACTGAAGCTTTCTTT. This encodes CAWSDNGNTEAFF.

This chain links TRBV4-2 with TRBJ2-6, with no clear D. Trimming removed 0 bases from V and 0 bases from J, with 9 bases in between. The germline CDR1 and CDR2 sequences are LGHNA and YNFKEQ. This CDR3 is built from 17 residues. The CDR3 loop reads CASSQDASGSGANVLTF. In DNA form, the CDR3 reads TGTGCCAGCAGCCAAGATGCTTCGGGCTCTGGGGCCAACGTCCTGACTTTC.

This sequence joins TRBV25-1 and TRBJ2-7; D is perhaps TRBD1 (6 bases). CDR3 length: 15 amino acids. Germline CDR1 is MGHDK and CDR2 is SYGVNS. The V end lost 1 base, the J end lost 4 bases, and 14 bases lay between the germline ends. The CDR3 bases are TGTGCCAGCAGTGAATGGGGGCTCGGAGGTTACGAGCAGTACTTC. As protein: CASSEWGLGGYEQYF.

The chain joins TRBV11-3 to TRBJ2-7; 8 bases are shared with TRBD1. Germline CDR1 reads SGHNT; CDR2 reads YENEEA. The CDR3 loop spans 16 amino acids. V gave up 2 bases and J gave up 6 bases; unmatched junction bases: 12. The CDR3 loop reads CASSLNFRRGHGEQYF. The CDR3 bases are TGTGCCAGCAGCTTAAATTTTCGCAGGGGGCACGGCGAGCAGTACTTC.

V and J are TRBV5-5 and TRBJ2-3; D ambiguous. The germline V gene has CDR1 SGHKS and CDR2 YYEKEE (reference sequence). Trimming cost V 1 base and J 0 bases, with 6 bases left between them. This CDR3 spans 14 amino acids. The DNA for the CDR3 is TGTGCCAGCAGCTTGCAGTCCAGCACAGATACGCAGTATTTT. This gives the protein CASSLQSSTDTQYF.

This chain joins TRBV30 and TRBJ1-5, with TRBD1 identical over 7 bases. The CDR3 length is 15 residues. CDR1 is GTSNPN and CDR2 is SVGIG in the germline V gene (reference sequence). The V and J ends lost 1 base and 6 bases, in that order; junction bases with no gene match: 9. Here the CDR3 reads CAWSASQGGSQPQHF. In DNA form, the CDR3 reads TGTGCCTGGAGTGCATCCCAGGGGGGCAGTCAGCCCCAGCATTTT.

The V gene is TRBV27, the J gene TRBJ2-5; TRBD1 agrees at 7 bases. The V and J ends lost 8 bases and 9 bases, in that order; junction bases with no gene match: 9. The length of the CDR3 is 12 residues. Germline V gene sequence: CDR1 MNHEY, CDR2 SMNVEV (reference sequence). The CDR3 sequence: CASCTGDSAQYF. CDR3 nucleotides: TGTGCCAGCTGTACAGGGGATTCCGCCCAGTACTTC.

The gene calls are TRBV6-5 and TRBJ2-5; tentative D call: TRBD1 (6 bases). Gene TRBJ2-7 matches the end of the DNA better, so the J call may be wrong. Germline V gene sequence: CDR1 MNHEY, CDR2 SVGAGI. CDR3 length: 14 residues. The CDR3 loop reads CASSYLQGSYEQYF. The CDR3 coding sequence is TGTGCCAGCAGTTACCTACAGGGCTCCTACGAGCAGTACTTC.

The rearrangement uses TRBV29-1 and TRBJ2-2; no firm D call. Germline V lookup: CDR1 SQVTM, CDR2 ANQGSEA. This CDR3 has 12 residues. Trimming took 6 bases from V and 1 from J, leaving 6 bases between them. CDR3 coding DNA: TGCAGCGTAATCAAGAACACCGGGGAGCTGTTTTTT. Protein: CSVIKNTGELFF.

The gene calls are TRBV2 and TRBJ1-5, with a tentative D call TRBD1 (5 bases). Germline V gene sequence: CDR1 SNHLY, CDR2 FYNNEI. Trimming stripped 6 bases from V and 1 base from J, with 13 bases between. The CDR3 runs 15 residues. The CDR3 DNA reads as TGTGCCAGCAGGGGGACGGGGGGGAGCAATCAGCCCCAGCATTTT. Its protein product is CASRGTGGSNQPQHF.

V and J are TRBV28 and TRBJ1-2; TRBD1 is a possible D gene (6 bases). Germline V gene sequence: CDR1 MDHEN, CDR2 SYDVKM. The V end lost 6 bases, the J end lost 8 bases, and 16 bases lay between the germline ends. The CDR3 covers 13 residues. CDR3 bases: TGTGCCAGCAGCCCCGGGGGGCTGGGCGGCTACACCTTC. Amino acids: CASSPGGLGGYTF.

The rearrangement uses TRBV4-1 and TRBJ2-3, with 9 bases lining up with TRBD2. The CDR3 consists of 19 residues. The germline CDR1 and CDR2 sequences are MGHRA and YSYEKL. Trimming took 1 base from V and 3 from J; bases not matched to a gene: 14. Written as DNA, the CDR3 is TGCGCCAGCAGCCAAGGTTGGCGGGGGGGATATGGAGGGACAGATACGCAGTATTTT. Translation gives CASSQGWRGGYGGTDTQYF.

The rearrangement links TRBV5-3 to TRBJ2-1; 8 nucleotides match TRBD1. TRBV5-3 is an ORF; its function is uncertain. There are 20 residues in the CDR3. Trimming took 4 bases from V and 1 from J; bases not matched to a gene: 19. The CDR3 sequence is CARSPWGRGRDGRSYNEQFF. CDR3 bases: TGTGCCAGAAGCCCTTGGGGCAGGGGGCGAGACGGTAGGTCCTACAATGAGCAGTTCTTC.

The V call is TRBV9, the J call TRBJ2-1, with D perhaps TRBD2 (6 bases). V shed 0 bases and J shed 0 bases, with 16 bases lying between them. The CDR3 length is 18 residues. Germline V gene lookup returns CDR1 SGDLS and CDR2 YYNGEE. The chain's CDR3 is CASSVGTGSGSSYNEQFF. The CDR3 DNA follows: TGTGCCAGCAGCGTAGGAACCGGGAGCGGCAGCTCCTACAATGAGCAGTTCTTC.

The chain employs TRBV21-1 and TRBJ1-2. TRBV21-1 is a pseudogene segment. The CDR3 contains 16 residues. The CDR3 DNA reads TGTGCCAGCAGCAAAGAGGAGGGCGGCCCCCTCTATGGCTACACCTTC. Protein sequence: CASSKEEGGPLYGYTF.

J is TRBJ1-6 and V is TRBV5-1; the D gene is possibly TRBD1 (6 bases). CDR3 length: 17 residues. Trimming took 0 bases from V and 10 from J, leaving 20 bases between them. CDR1 is SGHRS, CDR2 YFSETQ, per germline. The CDR3 nucleotides are TGCGCCAGCAGCTTGGGTTTCGGGACACAGATTGGATCACCCCTCCACTTT. Protein sequence: CASSLGFGTQIGSPLHF.

The chain is built from TRBV28 and TRBJ2-3; TRBD2 matches 12 bases. V lost 4 bases and J lost 4; bases outside the gene matches: 6. CDR1 and CDR2 (germline): MDHEN, SYDVKM. This CDR3 has 16 residues. The CDR3: CASSSLAGGSPDTQYF. DNA of the CDR3: TGTGCCAGCAGTTCTCTAGCGGGAGGGTCGCCAGATACGCAGTATTTT.

In this sample, this clone turned up a few times. This sequence joins TRBV6-1 and TRBJ2-6; D is ambiguous. The length of the CDR3 is 15 residues. Germline assignment: CDR1 MNHNS and CDR2 SASEGT. Trimming pared 8 bases from V and 1 base from J, leaving 12 bases between. Here the CDR3 reads CASVTTLSGANVLTF. The CDR3 coding sequence is TGTGCCAGCGTGACAACCCTTTCTGGGGCCAACGTCCTGACTTTC.

V is TRBV6-4 and J is TRBJ2-2; D is undetermined. Looked up from germline, CDR1 is MRHNA and CDR2 is SNTAGT. This CDR3 contains 14 residues. V was clipped by 2 bases and J by 6 bases, with 10 bases between them. The CDR3 sequence is CASSDKVRSGELFF. CDR3 nucleotides: TGTGCCAGCAGTGACAAGGTGCGGTCCGGGGAGCTGTTTTTT.

The chain employs TRBV5-1 and TRBJ2-6; D is undetermined. This CDR3 comprises 15 residues. Germline V gives CDR1 SGHRS, CDR2 YFSETQ. V shed 1 base and J shed 2 bases, with 7 bases lying between them. As DNA, the CDR3 is TGCGCCAGCAGCTTGTTTTCGGCTGGGGCCAACGTCCTGACTTTC. Translation: CASSLFSAGANVLTF.

This chain connects TRBV4-1 to TRBJ2-1, with TRBD2 matching 11 bases. This CDR3 is 17 amino acids long. The V gene's germline CDR1 is MGHRA and CDR2 YSYEKL. Germline trimming cut 1 base from V and 6 bases from J; bases unmatched to any gene: 8. CDR3 sequence: CASSQVVAGGPPNEQFF. Here the CDR3 DNA reads TGCGCCAGCAGCCAAGTCGTAGCGGGAGGGCCACCCAATGAGCAGTTCTTC.